The 28 T cell receptor beta chains given below trace back to one sample, sequenced in a study of control samples from healthy donors and cancer patients. Sequencing was performed with immunoSEQ multiplex PCR; in TCRdb, only in-frame clones are kept and a portion is missing. The sample carries 250,000 to 300,000 clones, over 75% recorded once. The sequencing sample was made of PBMCs. The origin of the receptors is a woman aged 60-70 years with lung cancer.

This clone has a count of ten or more. The chain has TRBV4-2 and TRBJ1-1; TRBD1 might be the D (5 bases). The CDR3 totals 15 residues. Trimming pared 4 bases from V and 1 base from J, leaving 13 bases between. Germline assignment: CDR1 LGHNA and CDR2 YNFKEQ. DNA for the CDR3: TGTGCCAGCAGCCGCGGGGACGGATCGAACACTGAAGCTTTCTTT. It translates to CASSRGDGSNTEAFF.

V is TRBV9 and J is TRBJ2-3; TRBD2 aligns across 8 bases. The CDR3 loop spans 17 amino acids. CDR1 is SGDLS and CDR2 is YYNGEE in the germline V gene. V lost 0 bases and J lost 3; bases outside the gene matches: 9. The CDR3 sequence: CASSVEASGSLTDTQYF. In DNA, the CDR3 is TGTGCCAGCAGCGTAGAGGCAAGCGGGAGTTTAACAGATACGCAGTATTTT.

The rearrangement uses TRBV6-5 and TRBJ2-3, with no clear D. This CDR3 has 14 amino acids. CDR1 is MNHEY and CDR2 is SVGAGI in the germline V gene. V lost 8 bases, J lost 2 bases, and 14 bases lay in between. The CDR3 nucleotides read TGTGCCAGCGGCCCCCACGGATTCACAGATACGCAGTATTTT. Its protein is CASGPHGFTDTQYF.

The V and J genes are TRBV5-1 and TRBJ2-1, with 9 positions matching TRBD1. Germline V gene lookup returns CDR1 SGHRS and CDR2 YFSETQ. There are 16 residues in the CDR3. After removal of 4 bases from V and 2 bases from J, the junction contained 7 bases not matched to a gene. Written as DNA, the CDR3 is TGCGCCAGCAGCCCGTTAAGACAGGGGGCCTACAATGAGCAGTTCTTC. Protein product: CASSPLRQGAYNEQFF. The full variable domain, its missing parts supplied by reference TRBV5-1 and TRBJ2-1, is KAGVTQTPRYLIKTRGQQVTLSCSPISGHRSVSWYQQTPGQGLQFLFEYFSETQRNKGNFPGRFSGRQFSNSRSEMNVSTLELGDSALYLCASSPLRQGAYNEQFFGPGTRLTVL.

This chain joins TRBV5-1 and TRBJ1-2; no reliable D call. The germline gives CDR1 SGHRS, CDR2 YFSETQ. With 1 base removed from V and 2 bases from J, the gap between germline ends came to 9 bases. The CDR3 consists of 14 residues. CDR3 in DNA: TGCGCCAGCAGCTTGCTAGACAAAAACTATGGCTACACCTTC. As protein: CASSLLDKNYGYTF.

The chain combines TRBV6-1 with TRBJ1-6; D gene unclear. The V gene's germline CDR1 is MNHNS and CDR2 SASEGT. Trimming took 0 bases from V and 8 from J, leaving 8 bases between them. The CDR3 is 14 residues long. The CDR3, as DNA: TGTGCCAGCAGTGAAGCGCTGGCGGATTCACCCCTCCACTTT. Translation gives CASSEALADSPLHF.

Only a few counts were recorded for this clone. This chain uses TRBV6-5 with TRBJ2-3; D is undetermined. Trimming cost V 6 bases and J 0 bases, with 4 bases left between them. The CDR3 spans 12 residues. Germline loops: CDR1 MNHEY, CDR2 SVGAGI. Here the CDR3 DNA reads TGTGCCAGCAGAGACAGCACAGATACGCAGTATTTT. Residues: CASRDSTDTQYF.

CDR3 DNA sequence: TGTGCCAGTAGTATTCGGGGCAGGGAGGAAGATACGCAGTATTTT. Translation gives CASSIRGREEDTQYF. The rearrangement joins TRBV19 to TRBJ2-3, with TRBD2 as a possible D gene (6 bases). Germline V gene lookup returns CDR1 LNHDA and CDR2 SQIVND (reference sequence). Trimming took 3 bases from V and 5 from J, leaving 15 bases between them. The CDR3 sequence is 15 residues long.

This chain links TRBV5-1 with TRBJ2-7; D unresolved. CDR1 is SGHRS, CDR2 YFSETQ, per germline. V was cut by 0 bases and J by 1 base, with 8 bases left in between. The CDR3 sequence is 14 residues long. CDR3 amino acids: CASSLAAVSYEQYF. In DNA form, the CDR3 reads TGCGCCAGCAGCTTGGCTGCGGTTTCCTACGAGCAGTACTTC.

For this clone: The same CDR3 is also encoded by other DNA sequences in this sample. The chain links TRBV6-2 or TRBV6-3 to TRBJ1-5; D not certain. V lost 0 bases, J lost 5 bases, and 5 bases lay in between. The CDR3 is made up of 13 amino acids. Per germline, CDR1 MNHEY and CDR2 SVGEGT. The CDR3 DNA follows: TGTGCCAGCAGTTACTCCGGACATCAGCCCCAGCATTTT. Residues: CASSYSGHQPQHF.

The chain links TRBV6-6 to TRBJ1-2; D perhaps matches TRBD1 (6 bases). Per germline, CDR1 MNHNY and CDR2 SVGAGI (reference sequence). Trimming took off 5 bases at V and 0 bases at J, with 19 bases between the two ends. The CDR3 sequence is 17 residues long. CDR3 region: CASSRTGTPKANYGYTF. The CDR3 region has the DNA TGTGCCAGCAGTCGAACCGGGACACCTAAAGCTAACTATGGCTACACCTTC.

CDR3 DNA: TGTGCCAGCAGTTTAATCGACAGATACGAGCAGTACTTC. Translated, it gives CASSLIDRYEQYF. J is TRBJ2-7 and V is TRBV28, with D possibly matching TRBD1 (5 bases). Germline assignment: CDR1 MDHEN and CDR2 SYDVKM. This CDR3 region has 13 residues. The germline V and J ends were trimmed by 2 bases and 4 bases, with 9 bases remaining between them. Combining the CDR3 with reference TRBV28 and TRBJ2-7 gives the whole variable domain DVKVTQSSRYLVKRTGEKVFLECVQDMDHENMFWYRQDPGLGLRLIYFSYDVKMKEKGDIPEGYSVSREKKERFSLILESASTNQTSMYLCASSLIDRYEQYFGPGTRLTVT.

The gene calls are TRBV9 and TRBJ1-2, with 9 bases identical to TRBD1. This CDR3 contains 15 residues. The J segment lost 4 bases and the V segment lost 4 bases, leaving 8 bases of the junction unmatched. The V gene's germline CDR1 is SGDLS and CDR2 YYNGEE. For the CDR3, the DNA is TGTGCCAGCAGCCCGGGGACAGGGTCGGGCTATGGCTACACCTTC. Encoded protein: CASSPGTGSGYGYTF. The variable domain in full, with the rest retrieved from reference TRBV9 and TRBJ1-2, is DSGVTQTPKHLITATGQRVTLRCSPRSGDLSVYWYQQSLDQGLQFLIQYYNGEERAKGNILERFSAQQFPDLHSELNLSSLELGDSALYFCASSPGTGSGYGYTFGSGTRLTVV.

This sequence joins TRBV10-2 and TRBJ1-1; D is unclear. The CDR3 runs 14 residues. In germline, CDR1 is WSHSY, CDR2 SAAADI. V was cut by 3 bases and J by 1 base, with 9 bases left in between. The CDR3, as DNA: TGCGCCAGCAGTGATCCTGGCGGGAACACTGAAGCTTTCTTT. The encoded protein is CASSDPGGNTEAFF.

The rearrangement uses TRBV6-2 or TRBV6-3 and TRBJ1-3; D is unclear. The CDR3 runs to 14 residues. The germline V gene has CDR1 MNHEY and CDR2 SVGEGT. Deletions cut 5 bases from V and 0 bases from J, with 8 bases between. The CDR3 loop is CASSKLDSGNTIYF. For the CDR3, the DNA is TGTGCCAGCAGTAAACTCGACTCTGGAAACACCATATATTTT.

The V call is TRBV6-5, the J call TRBJ1-5, with 9 bases matching TRBD1. V trimming: 2 bases; J trimming: 6 bases; junction bases outside the gene matches: 2. Germline V gene lookup returns CDR1 MNHEY and CDR2 SVGAGI. The CDR3 length is 14 residues. In DNA, the CDR3 is TGTGCCAGCAGTTACCTGGGACAGGGTCAGCCCCAGCATTTT. Its protein is CASSYLGQGQPQHF.

The V and J genes are TRBV20-1 and TRBJ2-7, with D possibly matching TRBD2 (5 bases). CDR3 size: 14 residues. V was clipped by 3 bases and J by 2 bases, with 14 bases between them. Germline V CDR1 and CDR2: DFQATT, SNEGSKA (reference sequence). The CDR3 is CSASAERFPYEQYF. For the CDR3, the DNA is TGCAGTGCTAGTGCAGAGCGGTTTCCCTACGAGCAGTACTTC.

This chain joins TRBV19 and TRBJ2-3; 16 bases are a match to TRBD2. With V trimmed by 6 bases and J by 5 bases, 8 bases remained unmatched. The CDR3 has 17 amino acids. Germline V gene sequence: CDR1 LNHDA, CDR2 SQIVND (reference sequence). The CDR3, as DNA: TGTGCCAGTAGCCCGGGACTAGCGGGAGGGCCTGGAGATACGCAGTATTTT. It specifies CASSPGLAGGPGDTQYF.

The chain has TRBV5-1 and TRBJ2-7; D remains ambiguous. The CDR3 length is 12 residues. Per germline, CDR1 SGHRS and CDR2 YFSETQ. V was shortened by 4 bases and J by 6 bases, with 11 bases between the two germline ends. The DNA for the CDR3 is TGCGCCAGCAGCCCGACCCGTGGCGAGCAGTACTTC. Translation: CASSPTRGEQYF.

V gene TRBV3-1 (or the pseudogene TRBV3-2) combines with J gene TRBJ1-6; D gene uncertain. The CDR3 is 14 residues long. Germline CDR1 LGHDT, CDR2 YNNKEL (reference sequence). The ends were cut back, 3 bases at V and 9 bases at J, with 12 bases in the middle. CDR3: CASSQAHEGSPLHF. The CDR3 DNA follows: TGTGCCAGCAGCCAGGCGCATGAAGGTTCACCCCTCCACTTT.

The genes are TRBV10-3 and TRBJ2-1, with 7 bases lining up with TRBD2. Germline CDR1 is ENHRY and CDR2 is SYGVKD. The trim removed 3 bases at V and 6 bases at J, leaving 14 bases unmatched. The CDR3 extends over 17 amino acids. The CDR3 reads CAISDSGLSRRVNEQFF. CDR3 DNA sequence: TGTGCCATCAGTGATAGCGGGTTATCTCGCAGGGTCAATGAGCAGTTCTTC.

The chain is built from TRBV7-9 and TRBJ2-7; 7 bases are a match to TRBD1. J gave up 1 base and V 5 bases, and 8 bases lay outside the gene matches. The CDR3 is 15 amino acids. The germline gives CDR1 SEHNR, CDR2 FQNEAQ (reference sequence). The CDR3 nucleotides read TGTGCCAGCAGCCCCAGGGGGAGAGGGTCCTACGAGCAGTACTTC. Translating it yields CASSPRGRGSYEQYF.

The rearrangement joins TRBV28 to TRBJ2-2; 8 nucleotides agree with TRBD2. Losses at the gene ends were 6 bases for V and 4 bases for J; bases not matched to a gene: 7. The CDR3 is made up of 15 amino acids. CDR1 MDHEN and CDR2 SYDVKM come from the germline V gene. The CDR3 reads CASSLGLARTGELFF. The CDR3 nucleotides read TGTGCCAGCAGCCTCGGACTAGCCCGCACCGGGGAGCTGTTTTTT.

The genes are TRBV27 and TRBJ2-7, with 8 bases identical to TRBD2. Germline assignment: CDR1 MNHEY and CDR2 SMNVEV (reference sequence). V lost 11 bases to trimming and J lost 2 bases; unmatched junction nucleotides: 11. The CDR3 totals 14 residues. This chain's CDR3 is CAAGGTGSAYEQYF. CDR3 coding DNA: TGTGCCGCGGGGGGAACAGGTTCAGCCTACGAGCAGTACTTC.

Only one count was recorded for this clone. The gene calls are TRBV28 and TRBJ1-1, with D possibly TRBD1 on 5 matching bases. V lost 5 bases to trimming and J lost 4 bases, with 17 bases between them. CDR1 MDHEN and CDR2 SYDVKM come from the germline V gene. This CDR3 has 15 residues. This CDR3 reads CASSPLFPGGTEAFF. CDR3 DNA sequence: TGTGCCAGCAGTCCCCTTTTCCCGGGGGGCACTGAAGCTTTCTTT.

The chain uses TRBV18 and TRBJ2-1; 9 nucleotides agree with TRBD2. Germline CDR1 reads KGHSH; CDR2 reads LQKENI. The CDR3 covers 14 residues. The V and J ends lost 2 bases and 9 bases, in that order; junction bases with no gene match: 5. The CDR3 nucleotides are TGTGCCAGCTCACCAGGCGGGAGGGCCGGTGAGCAGTTCTTC. Encoded protein: CASSPGGRAGEQFF.

The V gene is TRBV5-1, the J gene TRBJ2-1; unclear D gene. V was cut by 3 bases and J by 0 bases, with 7 bases left in between. CDR1 and CDR2 from the germline V gene are SGHRS and YFSETQ. The CDR3 is made up of 14 amino acids. CDR3 DNA sequence: TGCGCCAGCAGCTCCTCAGCCTCCTACAATGAGCAGTTCTTC. Amino acid sequence: CASSSSASYNEQFF.

The CDR3 DNA reads TGTGCCACCAGTGATTCCCCGGACAGGGCGAACACCGGGGAGCTGTTTTTT. Residues: CATSDSPDRANTGELFF. The J gene is TRBJ2-2, the V gene TRBV24-1; 8 bases match TRBD1. With V trimmed by 2 bases and J by 0 bases, 4 bases remained unmatched. The CDR3 consists of 17 residues. In germline, CDR1 is KGHDR, CDR2 SFDVKD.